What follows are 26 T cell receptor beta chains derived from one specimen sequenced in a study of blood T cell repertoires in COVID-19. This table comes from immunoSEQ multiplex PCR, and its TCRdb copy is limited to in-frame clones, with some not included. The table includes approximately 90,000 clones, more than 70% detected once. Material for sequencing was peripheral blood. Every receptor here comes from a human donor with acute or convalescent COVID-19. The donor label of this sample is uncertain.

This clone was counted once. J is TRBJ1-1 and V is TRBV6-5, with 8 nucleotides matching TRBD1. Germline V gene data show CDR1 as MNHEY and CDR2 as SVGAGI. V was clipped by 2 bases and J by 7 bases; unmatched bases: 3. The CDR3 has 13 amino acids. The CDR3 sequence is CASSYATGGEAFF. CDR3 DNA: TGTGCCAGCAGTTACGCCACAGGGGGTGAAGCTTTCTTT.

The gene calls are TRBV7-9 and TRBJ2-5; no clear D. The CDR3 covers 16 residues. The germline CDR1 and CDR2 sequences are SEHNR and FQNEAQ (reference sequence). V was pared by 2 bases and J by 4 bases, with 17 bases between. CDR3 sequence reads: CASSLIAYSSGETQYF. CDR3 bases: TGTGCCAGCAGCTTAATTGCCTACTCGAGTGGAGAGACCCAGTACTTC.

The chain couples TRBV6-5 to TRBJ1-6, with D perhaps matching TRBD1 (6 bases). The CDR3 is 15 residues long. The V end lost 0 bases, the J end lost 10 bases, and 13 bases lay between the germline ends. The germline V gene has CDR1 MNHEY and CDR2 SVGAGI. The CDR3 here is CASSYSTQGYSPLHF. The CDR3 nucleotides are TGTGCCAGCAGTTACTCGACGCAGGGGTACTCACCCCTCCACTTT.

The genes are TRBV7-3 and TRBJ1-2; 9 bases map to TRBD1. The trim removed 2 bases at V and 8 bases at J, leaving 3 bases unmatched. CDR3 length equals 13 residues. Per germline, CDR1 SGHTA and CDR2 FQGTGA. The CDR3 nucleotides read TGTGCCAGCAGCTTAGGGACAGGGAACGGCTACACCTTC. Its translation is CASSLGTGNGYTF. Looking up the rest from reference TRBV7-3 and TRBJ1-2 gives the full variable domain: GAGVSQTPSNKVTEKGKYVELRCDPISGHTALYWYRQSLGQGPEFLIYFQGTGAADDSGLPNDRFFAVRPEGSVSTLKIQRTERGDSAVYLCASSLGTGNGYTFGSGTRLTVV.

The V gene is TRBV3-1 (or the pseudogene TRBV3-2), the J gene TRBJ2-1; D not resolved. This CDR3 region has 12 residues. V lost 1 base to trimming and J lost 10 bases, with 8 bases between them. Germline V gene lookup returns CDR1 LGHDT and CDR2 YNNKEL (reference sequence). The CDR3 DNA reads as TGTGCCAGCAGCCAAGTGGGCGAGGAGCAGTTCTTC. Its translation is CASSQVGEEQFF.

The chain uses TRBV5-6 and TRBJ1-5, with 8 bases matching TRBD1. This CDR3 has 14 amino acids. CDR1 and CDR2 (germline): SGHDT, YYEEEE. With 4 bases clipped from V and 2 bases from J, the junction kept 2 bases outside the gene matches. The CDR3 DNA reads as TGTGCCAGCAGCCGGGGACAGGGCAATCAGCCCCAGCATTTT. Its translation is CASSRGQGNQPQHF.

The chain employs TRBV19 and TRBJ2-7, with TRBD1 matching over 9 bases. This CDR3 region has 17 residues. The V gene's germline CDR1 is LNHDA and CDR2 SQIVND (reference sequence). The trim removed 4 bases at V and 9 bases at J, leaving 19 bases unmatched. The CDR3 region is CASSTVQGAKSSTRQYF. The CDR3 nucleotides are TGTGCCAGTAGTACAGTACAGGGGGCGAAATCGTCAACAAGGCAGTACTTC.

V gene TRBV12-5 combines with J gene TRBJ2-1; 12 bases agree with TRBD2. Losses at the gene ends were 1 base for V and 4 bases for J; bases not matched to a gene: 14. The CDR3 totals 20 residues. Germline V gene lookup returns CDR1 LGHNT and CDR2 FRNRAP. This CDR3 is CASGLGTSAWTSGEYNEQFF. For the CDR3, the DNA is TGTGCTAGTGGTTTGGGGACATCCGCTTGGACTAGCGGGGAGTACAATGAGCAGTTCTTC. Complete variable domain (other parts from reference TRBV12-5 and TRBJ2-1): DARVTQTPRHKVTEMGQEVTMRCQPILGHNTVFWYRQTMMQGLELLAYFRNRAPLDDSGMPKDRFSAEMPDATLATLKIQPSEPRDSAVYFCASGLGTSAWTSGEYNEQFFGPGTRLTVL.

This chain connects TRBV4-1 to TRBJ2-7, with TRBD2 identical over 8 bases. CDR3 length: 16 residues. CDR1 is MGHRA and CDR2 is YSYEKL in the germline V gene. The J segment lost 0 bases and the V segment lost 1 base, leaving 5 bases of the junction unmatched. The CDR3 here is CASSQAGGGRSYEQYF. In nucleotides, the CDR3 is TGCGCCAGCAGCCAAGCCGGGGGGGGGCGCTCCTACGAGCAGTACTTC.

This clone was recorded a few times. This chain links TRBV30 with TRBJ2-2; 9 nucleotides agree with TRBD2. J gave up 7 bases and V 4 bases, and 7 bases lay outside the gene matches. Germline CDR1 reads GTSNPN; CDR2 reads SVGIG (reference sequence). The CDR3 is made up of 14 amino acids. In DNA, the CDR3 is TGTGCCTGGACTGCGGGGGGGCCTGGCGGGGAGCTGTTTTTT. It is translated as CAWTAGGPGGELFF.

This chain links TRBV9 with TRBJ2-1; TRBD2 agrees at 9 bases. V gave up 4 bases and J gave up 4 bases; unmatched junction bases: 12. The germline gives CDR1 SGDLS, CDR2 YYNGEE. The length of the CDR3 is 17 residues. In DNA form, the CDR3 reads TGTGCCAGCAGCCCTGGGGTTAGCGGGGGTAAATACAATGAGCAGTTCTTC. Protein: CASSPGVSGGKYNEQFF.

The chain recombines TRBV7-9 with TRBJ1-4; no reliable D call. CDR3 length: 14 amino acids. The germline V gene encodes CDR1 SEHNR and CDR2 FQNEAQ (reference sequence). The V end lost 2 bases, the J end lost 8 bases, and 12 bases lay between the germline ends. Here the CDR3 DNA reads TGTGCCAGCAGCTTACGGCAGGCGGGGGAAAAACTGTTTTTT. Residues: CASSLRQAGEKLFF.

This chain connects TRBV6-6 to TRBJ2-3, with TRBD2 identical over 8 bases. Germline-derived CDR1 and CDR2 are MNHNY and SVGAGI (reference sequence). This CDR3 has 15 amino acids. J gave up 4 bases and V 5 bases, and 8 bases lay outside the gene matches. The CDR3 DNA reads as TGTGCCAGCAGTCAACTAGCGGCAGTCCCAGATACGCAGTATTTT. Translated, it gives CASSQLAAVPDTQYF.

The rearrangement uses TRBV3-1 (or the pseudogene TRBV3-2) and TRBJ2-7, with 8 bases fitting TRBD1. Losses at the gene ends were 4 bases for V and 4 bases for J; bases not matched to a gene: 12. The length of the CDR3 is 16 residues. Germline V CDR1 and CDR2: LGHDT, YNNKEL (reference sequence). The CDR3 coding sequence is TGTGCCAGCAGCCGACGAACAGGGGGAAAGGTGTACGAGCAGTACTTC. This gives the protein CASSRRTGGKVYEQYF.

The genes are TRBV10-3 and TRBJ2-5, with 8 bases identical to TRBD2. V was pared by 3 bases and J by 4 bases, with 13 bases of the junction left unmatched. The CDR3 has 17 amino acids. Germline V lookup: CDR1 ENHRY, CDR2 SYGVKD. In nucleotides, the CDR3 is TGTGCCATCAGTGAATCCCCGGGGGGGCCATCTGGAGAGACCCAGTACTTC. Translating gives CAISESPGGPSGETQYF.

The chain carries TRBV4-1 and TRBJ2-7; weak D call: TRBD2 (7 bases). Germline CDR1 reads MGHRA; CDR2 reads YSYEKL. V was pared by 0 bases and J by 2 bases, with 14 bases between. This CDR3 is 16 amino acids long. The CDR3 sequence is CASSQDFGGGTYEQYF. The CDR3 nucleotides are TGCGCCAGCAGCCAAGATTTCGGCGGGGGCACCTACGAGCAGTACTTC.

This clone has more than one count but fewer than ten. The DNA of the CDR3 is TGTGCCAGCAGTCATGGGACAGGGGGACAGCCCCAGCATTTT. It translates to CASSHGTGGQPQHF. The gene calls are TRBV2 and TRBJ1-5; 11 bases fit TRBD1. The CDR3 totals 14 residues. V trimming: 5 bases; J trimming: 7 bases; junction bases outside the gene matches: 4. CDR1 is SNHLY and CDR2 is FYNNEI in the germline V gene.

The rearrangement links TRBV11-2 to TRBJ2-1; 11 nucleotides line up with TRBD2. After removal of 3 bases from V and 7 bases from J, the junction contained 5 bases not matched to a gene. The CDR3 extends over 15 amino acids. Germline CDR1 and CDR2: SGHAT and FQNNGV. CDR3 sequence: CASSFRSGGENEQFF. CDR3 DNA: TGTGCCAGCAGCTTTCGTAGCGGGGGGGAGAATGAGCAGTTCTTC.

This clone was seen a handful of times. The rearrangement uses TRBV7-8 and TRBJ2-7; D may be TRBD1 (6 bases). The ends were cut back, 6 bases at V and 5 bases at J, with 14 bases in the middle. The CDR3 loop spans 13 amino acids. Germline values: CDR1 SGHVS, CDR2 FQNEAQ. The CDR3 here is CASRPSGANEQYF. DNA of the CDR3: TGTGCCAGCAGGCCATCAGGGGCCAACGAGCAGTACTTC.

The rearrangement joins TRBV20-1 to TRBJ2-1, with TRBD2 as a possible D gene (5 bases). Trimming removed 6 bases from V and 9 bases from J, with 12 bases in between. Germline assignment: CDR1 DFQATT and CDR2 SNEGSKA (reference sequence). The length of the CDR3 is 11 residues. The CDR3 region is CSAGGIREQFF. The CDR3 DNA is TGCAGTGCCGGAGGAATACGTGAGCAGTTCTTC.

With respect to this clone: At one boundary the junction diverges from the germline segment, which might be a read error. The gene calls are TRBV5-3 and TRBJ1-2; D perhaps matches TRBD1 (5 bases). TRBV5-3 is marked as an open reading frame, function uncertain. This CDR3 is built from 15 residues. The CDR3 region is CASSWGRVSNYGYTF. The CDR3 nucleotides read TGTGCCAGTAGCTGGGGCCGGGTCAGTAACTATGGCTACACCTTC.

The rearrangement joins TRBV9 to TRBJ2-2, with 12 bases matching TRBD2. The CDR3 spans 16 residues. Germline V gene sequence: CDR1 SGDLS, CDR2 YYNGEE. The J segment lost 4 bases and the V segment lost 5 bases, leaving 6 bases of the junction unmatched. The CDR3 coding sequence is TGTGCCAGCAGTCTAGCGGGGGGGCCGGGCACCGGGGAGCTGTTTTTT. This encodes CASSLAGGPGTGELFF.

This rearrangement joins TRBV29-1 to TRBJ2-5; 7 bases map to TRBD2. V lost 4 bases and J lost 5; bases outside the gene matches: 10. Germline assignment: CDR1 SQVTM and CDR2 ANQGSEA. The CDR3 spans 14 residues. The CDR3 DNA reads TGCAGCGTTGGGACGCCACGGGGAGGGGAGACCCAGTACTTC. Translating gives CSVGTPRGGETQYF.

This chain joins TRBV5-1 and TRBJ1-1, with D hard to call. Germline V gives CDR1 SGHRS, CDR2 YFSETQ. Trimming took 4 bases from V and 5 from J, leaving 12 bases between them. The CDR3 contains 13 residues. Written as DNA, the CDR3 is TGCGCCAGCAGCCCATTGTCGGAGACTGAAGCTTTCTTT. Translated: CASSPLSETEAFF.

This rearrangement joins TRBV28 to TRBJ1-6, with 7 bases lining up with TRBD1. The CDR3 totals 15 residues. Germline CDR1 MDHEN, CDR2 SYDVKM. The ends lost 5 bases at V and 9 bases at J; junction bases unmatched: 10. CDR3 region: CASSPPQGLSSPLHF. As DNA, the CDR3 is TGTGCCAGCAGTCCTCCACAGGGGTTGTCTTCACCCCTCCACTTT.

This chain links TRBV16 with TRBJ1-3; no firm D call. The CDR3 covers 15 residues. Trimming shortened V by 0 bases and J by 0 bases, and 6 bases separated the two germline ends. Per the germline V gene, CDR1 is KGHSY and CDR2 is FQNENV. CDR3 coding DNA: TGTGCCAGCAGCCAATCAAGCACCTCTGGAAACACCATATATTTT. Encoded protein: CASSQSSTSGNTIYF.